The 16 T cell receptor beta chains given below trace back to one sample, sequenced in a study of spatial heterogeneity in lung cancer. Time point: sample taken at primary tumor resection. In each case, whole RNA from tumor, nontumor lung or frozen PBMC was sequenced unsorted. TCRdb called the 5' RACE reads again in MiXCR, with one record for every CDR3 protein. Of under 100,000 distinct CDR3 sequences in the sample, approximately 8.2% were seen once. The sample consisted of PBMCs, taken at surgery. The receptor source for this set is a male donor with early-stage non-small cell lung cancer.

This clonotype has only a few counts. This chain joins TRBV9 and TRBJ1-4; possibly TRBD1 for D (5 bases). Between the trimmed V and J ends, which lost 3 bases and 6 bases, there was a span of 12 bases. The CDR3 loop spans 14 amino acids. In germline, CDR1 is SGDLS, CDR2 YYNGEE. CDR3 coding DNA: TGTGCCAGCAGCGAATCAGGGAGGGATGAAAAACTGTTTTTT. Translated: CASSESGRDEKLFF.

This clonotype has a handful of counts. The rearrangement uses TRBV5-1 and TRBJ2-6, with a possible D match to TRBD1 (6 bases). The CDR3 is 15 amino acids. V was shortened by 3 bases and J by 1 base, with 8 bases between the two germline ends. Germline lookup yields CDR1 SGHRS and CDR2 YFSETQ. The CDR3 loop is CASSSTGSGANVLTF. The CDR3 DNA is TGCGCCAGCAGCTCCACAGGGTCTGGGGCCAACGTCCTGACTTTC. The full variable domain, completed using reference TRBV5-1 and TRBJ2-6, is KAGVTQTPRYLIKTRGQQVTLSCSPISGHRSVSWYQQTPGQGLQFLFEYFSETQRNKGNFPGRFSGRQFSNSRSEMNVSTLELGDSALYLCASSSTGSGANVLTFGAGSRLTVL.

This clonotype was detected a few times. This chain uses TRBV21-1 with TRBJ1-1; the table gives TRBD1 as D, unverified against the DNA. TRBV21-1 is assigned pseudogene status. The CDR3 consists of 14 residues. CDR3 sequence reads: CARFRKQGETEAFF. CDR3 sequence (DNA): TGTGCCCGGTTTAGAAAACAGGGGGAAACTGAAGCTTTCTTT.

The chain carries TRBV20-1 and TRBJ2-3; D uncertain. This CDR3 comprises 12 residues. V lost 3 bases and J 0 bases, leaving 4 bases between the germline ends. Germline V lookup: CDR1 DFQATT, CDR2 SNEGSKA (reference sequence). CDR3 sequence (DNA): TGCAGTGCTAGCCTTAGCACAGATACGCAGTATTTT. Protein sequence: CSASLSTDTQYF.

V and J are TRBV5-4 and TRBJ2-1; 8 bases align to TRBD2. The ends lost 4 bases at V and 3 bases at J; junction bases unmatched: 9. This CDR3 comprises 16 residues. Germline V lookup: CDR1 SGHNT, CDR2 YYREEE (reference sequence). CDR3 loop: CASSASGSGLYNEQFF. CDR3 bases: TGTGCCAGCAGCGCTAGCGGGTCGGGCCTCTACAATGAGCAGTTCTTC.

This clonotype has a handful of counts. The chain has TRBV3-1 and TRBJ1-2, with unresolved D. V lost 0 bases and J lost 4, with 6 bases in between. The CDR3 loop spans 13 amino acids. Germline V gene data show CDR1 as LGHDT and CDR2 as YNNKEL (reference sequence). The CDR3 is CASSQEIFYGYTF. Here the CDR3 DNA reads TGTGCCAGCAGCCAAGAGATATTCTATGGCTACACCTTC.

This clonotype was detected a few times. This CDR3 fails to terminate in the conserved phenylalanine or tryptophan, so it likely reflects a read error. The rearrangement uses TRBV4-2 and TRBJ2-7, with 8 bases identical to TRBD2. Germline V gene sequence: CDR1 LGHNA, CDR2 YNFKEQ. The CDR3 sequence is 14 residues long. V lost 0 bases and J lost 7; bases outside the gene matches: 5. DNA for the CDR3: TGTGCCAGCAGCCAAGACGTGGTAGCGGGGGAGCAGTACCTC. Translating it yields CASSQDVVAGEQYL.

This clonotype came up many times. The chain recombines TRBV29-1 with TRBJ2-5, with TRBD2 identical over 7 bases. Trimming took 3 bases from V and 1 from J; bases not matched to a gene: 2. Germline V lookup: CDR1 SQVTM, CDR2 ANQGSEA. CDR3 length equals 13 residues. The CDR3 sequence: CSVDGGGQETQYF. In DNA, the CDR3 is TGCAGCGTTGACGGCGGGGGCCAAGAGACCCAGTACTTC. Filled out from reference TRBV29-1 and TRBJ2-5, the complete variable domain reads SAVISQKPSRDICQRGTSLTIQCQVDSQVTMMFWYRQQPGQSLTLIATANQGSEATYESGFVIDKFPISRPNLTFSTLTVSNMSPEDSSIYLCSVDGGGQETQYFGPGTRLLVL.

The rearrangement uses TRBV20-1 and TRBJ2-6; D uncertain. Germline CDR1 is DFQATT and CDR2 is SNEGSKA (reference sequence). V shed 0 bases and J shed 0 bases, with 15 bases lying between them. This CDR3 is built from 18 residues. The DNA for the CDR3 is TGCAGTGCTAGAGATCCCCGGGCAGGCAGCTCTGGGGCCAACGTCCTGACTTTC. Translated: CSARDPRAGSSGANVLTF.

CDR3 nucleotides: TGTGCCAGCAGCTTAGTGGCTAGCGGGGGTTTAGGCACAGATACGCAGTATTTT. Translation: CASSLVASGGLGTDTQYF. The chain carries TRBV7-2 and TRBJ2-3, with 10 bases identical to TRBD2. CDR3 length: 18 amino acids. CDR1 is SGHTA and CDR2 is FQGNSA in the germline V gene. The V and J ends lost 1 base and 1 base, in that order; junction bases with no gene match: 8.

This clonotype was detected many times. The chain is built from TRBV6-5 and TRBJ1-4; no definite D call. The length of the CDR3 is 12 residues. Trimming shortened V by 6 bases and J by 3 bases, and 5 bases separated the two germline ends. Per germline, CDR1 MNHEY and CDR2 SVGAGI. CDR3 DNA sequence: TGTGCCAGCAGGATGGCTAATGAAAAACTGTTTTTT. As protein: CASRMANEKLFF.

This clonotype appeared a few times. The J gene is TRBJ2-3, the V gene TRBV20-1; 10 bases are a match to TRBD2. CDR1 and CDR2 (germline): DFQATT, SNEGSKA (reference sequence). Trimming removed 5 bases from V and 4 bases from J; junction bases left unmatched: 6. CDR3 size: 14 residues. The CDR3 is CSADLSGGSDTQYF. The CDR3 nucleotides read TGCAGTGCTGACCTTAGCGGGGGGTCAGATACGCAGTATTTT.

In this sample, this clonotype turned up a few times. This rearrangement joins TRBV5-1 to TRBJ2-2, with 11 bases aligning to TRBD1. The CDR3 is made up of 14 amino acids. Trimming cost V 4 bases and J 6 bases; bases outside gene matches: 2. The V gene's germline CDR1 is SGHRS and CDR2 YFSETQ. The CDR3 nucleotides are TGCGCCAGCAGCAAGGGACAGGGGGCCGGGGAGCTGTTTTTT. This encodes CASSKGQGAGELFF.

The chain joins TRBV12-3 or TRBV12-4 to TRBJ2-1, with 10 bases fitting TRBD1. There are 15 residues in the CDR3. The junction had 9 bases not matched to a gene; V was cut back by 7 bases and J by 6 bases. In nucleotides, the CDR3 is TGTGCCAGCAAGACAGGGGGCAATCTTCCCAATGAGCAGTTCTTC. The encoded protein is CASKTGGNLPNEQFF.

This clonotype was picked up many times. J is TRBJ2-2 and V is TRBV5-1, with D perhaps TRBD1 (5 bases). Germline CDR1 reads SGHRS; CDR2 reads YFSETQ. The CDR3 has 14 residues. V was pared by 4 bases and J by 0 bases, with 7 bases between. CDR3 loop: CASSLQANTGELFF. CDR3 DNA sequence: TGCGCCAGCAGCCTACAGGCGAACACCGGGGAGCTGTTTTTT.

This chain uses TRBV7-9 with TRBJ2-3; D may correspond to TRBD1 or TRBD2 (6 bases each). The CDR3 has 17 amino acids. The germline gives CDR1 SEHNR, CDR2 FQNEAQ (reference sequence). V was shortened by 2 bases and J by 6 bases, with 21 bases between the two germline ends. The CDR3 bases are TGTGCCAGCAGCTTAATATCGTTCCGGGAGAGGGGGGATACGCAGTATTTT. It specifies CASSLISFRERGDTQYF.